The T cell receptor beta chain described here comes from a study of response to subunit inactivated influenza vaccine (dated by TCRdb to the late 2010s). The study in broad terms: Deep quantitative profiling of the T cell receptor repertoire was used in the study to follow responses to a trivalent subunit inactivated influenza vaccine. Results the study describes overall, beyond this receptor: The authors proposed that each seasonal influenza vaccination may bring in only a limited number of new T cells.

This clonotype was seen ten or more times. Its antigen specificity is not known. Within one base of it there is no much larger clone, and no base qualities were kept. Library prep was done by RT-PCR. TCRdb lists the instrument as Illumina HiSeq 2500. TCRdb itself trimmed the public reads at Q25 with fastp, ran MiXCR and retained productive beta chains. Each entry is one CDR3 protein sequence, shown with its most common DNA and genes. Across this sample there are 500,000 or so distinct CDR3 sequences, with roughly 11% seen only once. The ten largest clones take up about an eighth of the sample. According to the study, the label for this sample's time point signals: 40 to 45 days after influenza vaccine administration. Including cysteine and phenylalanine, the CDR3 has 12 amino acids. Just CDR3 DNA is preserved here, 36 bases in frame from base 1. Trimming removed 5 bases from V and 11 bases from J; the gene matches leave 5 bases unexplained.

Recombination connected TRBV12-3 or TRBV12-4 to TRBJ2-2, with 7 junctional bases fitting TRBD1. The source was PBMCs from blood, collected 35 to 45 days after vaccination. The receptor's source is a man aged 45-65 years who received an inactivated influenza vaccine. Donor details come from another sample of the same person, matched by shared clones. The encoded CDR3 is CASSPTGEELFF. The nucleotides are TGTGCCAGCAGTCCCACAGGGGAAGAGCTGTTTTTT.